Given below is one TCR beta chain in context. Its target is not known. PCR involved 60 Vbeta and 13 Jbeta primers. Data came from immunoSEQ multiplex PCR; TCRdb stores just in-frame clones and leaves some out. The sample lists more than 150,000 clones, roughly 82% occurring once. These data belong to a study of cytomegalovirus exposure and HLA in healthy donors. There were likely unrecorded immune exposures, though donors were nominally healthy when sampled. Broader study findings: The authors later found most CMV-associated TCR beta chains appeared HLA-restricted. In an earlier analysis, about 87% or about 30%: the productive usage of most TCR beta V segments.

Germline CDR1 LNHDA, CDR2 SQIVND (reference sequence). CDR3 length: 20 amino acids. V was clipped by 0 bases and J by 4 bases; unmatched bases: 18. This receptor was obtained from a woman in her fifties or sixties in good health and CMV-seropositive. The sample comprised PBMCs. The V call is TRBV19, the J call TRBJ1-1; TRBD1 matches 9 bases. This chain's CDR3 is CASSIDEIGTGYRRSTEAFF. As DNA, the CDR3 is TGTGCCAGTAGTATAGATGAGATTGGGACAGGGTATCGGAGAAGCACTGAAGCTTTCTTT.